This TCR beta chain was obtained from a study of type 1 regulatory T cells. This clonotype has a handful of counts. Antigen specificity is unknown. This CDR3 region has 15 residues. The trim removed 7 bases at V and 7 bases at J, leaving 13 bases unmatched. Germline CDR1 is MDHEN and CDR2 is SYDVKM. TCRdb analysed the reads with MiXCR anew, one entry per CDR3 protein. In the table there are 60,000 to 70,000 distinct CDR3 sequences, nearly 50% of which are singletons. The sample taken for sequencing was cultured non-Tr1 T cells, either the whole culture or a sorted T cell fraction (not recorded which). The receptor was derived from a human donor in good health. J is TRBJ1-2 and V is TRBV28; the match to TRBD1 covers 9 bases. This CDR3 reads CASTLLPGQGGGYTF. The CDR3 DNA is TGTGCCAGCACACTCCTCCCGGGACAGGGTGGTGGCTACACCTTC.